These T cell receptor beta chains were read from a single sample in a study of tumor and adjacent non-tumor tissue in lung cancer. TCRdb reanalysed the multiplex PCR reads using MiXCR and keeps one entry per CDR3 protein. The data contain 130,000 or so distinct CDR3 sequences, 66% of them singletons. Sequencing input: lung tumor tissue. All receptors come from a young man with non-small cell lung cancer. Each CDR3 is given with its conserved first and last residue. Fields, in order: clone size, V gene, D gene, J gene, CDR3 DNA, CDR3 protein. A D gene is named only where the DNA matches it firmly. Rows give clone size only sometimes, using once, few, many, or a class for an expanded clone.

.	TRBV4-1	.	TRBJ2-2	TGCGCCAGCAACCCAGATCCTAGGGGGTACCTTACCGGGGAGCTGGTTTTT	CASNPDPRGYLTGELVF
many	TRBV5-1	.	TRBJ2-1	TGCGCCAGCAGCTCGAGCCTGACAGTTACCTACAATGAGCAGTTCTTC	CASSSSLTVTYNEQFF
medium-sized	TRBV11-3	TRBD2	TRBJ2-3	TGTGCCAGCAGCTTAGGAGCGGGGCCGTCAACAGATACGCAGTATTTT	CASSLGAGPSTDTQYF
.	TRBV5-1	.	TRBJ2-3	TGCGCCAGCAGCTGGGGGTTAGCAGGGAGAGATACGCAGTATTTT	CASSWGLAGRDTQYF
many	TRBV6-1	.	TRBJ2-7	TGTGCCAGCAGTGGAAGCTTGAGCTCCTACGAGCAGTACTTC	CASSGSLSSYEQYF
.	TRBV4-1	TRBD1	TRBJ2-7	TGCGCCAGCAGCCAAGACGAGACAGGGCAAAGCTACGAGCAGTACTTC	CASSQDETGQSYEQYF
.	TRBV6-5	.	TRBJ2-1	TGTGCCAGCACTCAAAGAAATGCGATTGCGAATGAGCAGTTCTTC	CASTQRNAIANEQFF
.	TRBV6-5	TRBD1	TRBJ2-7	TGTGCCAGCAGTTCACAAGGACAGGGGACTGCGCAGTACTTC	CASSSQGQGTAQYF
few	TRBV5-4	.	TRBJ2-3	TGTGCCAGCAGCGTATTCACAGATACGCGGTATTTT	CASSVFTDTRYF
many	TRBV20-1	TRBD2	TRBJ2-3	TGCAGTGCTAAGACTAGCGGGAGGACCAGGGGAGATACGCAGTATTTT	CSAKTSGRTRGDTQYF
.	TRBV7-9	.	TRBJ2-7	TGTGCCAGCCTTACGCCCGGGATGGTGGACGACTACGAGCAGTACTTC	CASLTPGMVDDYEQYF
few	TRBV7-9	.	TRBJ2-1	TGTGCCAGCAGCAGGGGGGTGGGAAACAATGAGCAGTTCTTC	CASSRGVGNNEQFF
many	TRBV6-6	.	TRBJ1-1	TGTGCCAGCACCCCATGGCCACCGAACACTGAAGCTTTCTTT	CASTPWPPNTEAFF
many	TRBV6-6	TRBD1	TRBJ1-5	TGTGCCAGCAGTTACGGCAGGGGGAGACAGCCCCAGCATTTT	CASSYGRGRQPQHF
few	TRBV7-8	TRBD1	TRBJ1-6	TGTGCCAGCAGCCTAGCCCCAGGGGGCGAGGGTTCACCCCTCCACTTT	CASSLAPGGEGSPLHF
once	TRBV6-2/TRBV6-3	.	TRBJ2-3	TGTGCCAGTAGTTACCTTGCAGATATGCAGTGTTTT	CASSYLADMQCF
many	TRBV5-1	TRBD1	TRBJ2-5	TGCGCCAGCAGCTTGGGTTTATTGCCGGTGCAGGGGGCATTGGAGACCCAGTACTTC	CASSLGLLPVQGALETQYF
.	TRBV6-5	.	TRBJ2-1	TGTGTCAGCAGTTACTCCTCAGCGGCTACACCCTTCTTC	CVSSYSSAATPFF
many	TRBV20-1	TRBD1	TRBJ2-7	TGCAGTGCTAGGACAGGGGCTGGATACGAGCAGTACTTC	CSARTGAGYEQYF
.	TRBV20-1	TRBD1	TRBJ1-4	TGCAGTGCTAACAGGGGGCGAGTTAATGAAAATCTATTTTTT	CSANRGRVNENLFF
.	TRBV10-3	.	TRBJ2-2	TGTGCCACCCTCGAGGGGCCTAACACCGCGGAGCTGTTTTTT	CATLEGPNTAELFF
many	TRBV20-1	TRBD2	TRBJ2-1	TGCAGTGCTAGAGGAGGTAGCGGGGGGGCCGCCTACAATGAGCAGTTCTTC	CSARGGSGGAAYNEQFF
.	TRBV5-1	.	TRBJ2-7	TGCCCCAGCAGCCGGGACGGCTACGAGCAGTACTTC	CPSSRDGYEQYF
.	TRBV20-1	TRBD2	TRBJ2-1	TGCAGTGCTAGAACAGCTAGCGGATACAATGAGCAGATCTTC	CSARTASGYNEQIF
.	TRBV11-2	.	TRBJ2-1	TGTGCCAGCAGCTTCGTGCTCAACAATGAGCAGTTCTTC	CASSFVLNNEQFF
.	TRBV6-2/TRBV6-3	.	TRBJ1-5	TGTGCCACCGGATATAGCAATCAGCCCCAGCATTTT	CATGYSNQPQHF
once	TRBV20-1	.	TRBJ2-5	TGTAGTGCTAGTGATCGGCAGCTGACCCAGTACTTC	CSASDRQLTQYF
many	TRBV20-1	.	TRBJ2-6	TGCAGTGCTAGGGACCTGAGCTCTGGGGCCAACGTCCTGACTTTC	CSARDLSSGANVLTF